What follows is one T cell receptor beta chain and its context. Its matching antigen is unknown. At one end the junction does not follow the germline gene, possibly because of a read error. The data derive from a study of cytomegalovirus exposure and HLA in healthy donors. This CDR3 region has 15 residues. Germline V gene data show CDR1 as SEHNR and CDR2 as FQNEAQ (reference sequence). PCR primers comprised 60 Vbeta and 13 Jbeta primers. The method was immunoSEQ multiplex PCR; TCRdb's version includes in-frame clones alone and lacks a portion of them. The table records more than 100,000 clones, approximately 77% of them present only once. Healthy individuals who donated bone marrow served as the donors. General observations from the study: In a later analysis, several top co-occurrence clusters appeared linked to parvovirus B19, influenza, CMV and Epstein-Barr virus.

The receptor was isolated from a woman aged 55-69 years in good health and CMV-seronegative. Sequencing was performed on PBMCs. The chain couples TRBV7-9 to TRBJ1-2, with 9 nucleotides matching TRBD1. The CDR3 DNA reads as TGTTCCAGCAGCCCCAGGACAGGGGTCGGCTATGGCTACACCTTC. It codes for CSSSPRTGVGYGYTF.